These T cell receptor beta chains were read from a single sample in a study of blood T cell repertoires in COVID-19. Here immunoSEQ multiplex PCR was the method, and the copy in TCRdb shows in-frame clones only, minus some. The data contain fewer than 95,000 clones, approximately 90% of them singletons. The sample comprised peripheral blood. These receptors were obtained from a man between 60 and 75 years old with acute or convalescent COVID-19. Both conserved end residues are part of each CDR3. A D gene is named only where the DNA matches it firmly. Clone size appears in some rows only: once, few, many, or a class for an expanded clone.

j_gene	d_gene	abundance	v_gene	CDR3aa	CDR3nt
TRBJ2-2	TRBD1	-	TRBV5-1	CASSNSGQGAGELFF	TGCGCCAGCAGCAACTCGGGGCAGGGGGCCGGGGAGCTGTTTTTT
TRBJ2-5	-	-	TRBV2	CASSETGGGETQYF	TGTGCCAGCAGCGAAACAGGGGGGGGAGAGACCCAGTACTTC
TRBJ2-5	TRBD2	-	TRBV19	CASKGAGEETQYF	TGTGCCAGTAAGGGAGCGGGAGAAGAGACCCAGTACTTC
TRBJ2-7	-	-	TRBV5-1	CASTLEGYEQYF	TGCGCCAGCACATTGGAGGGCTACGAGCAGTACTTC
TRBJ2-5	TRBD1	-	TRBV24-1	CATSDPVLGDRGGETQYF	TGTGCCACCAGTGATCCTGTTCTGGGGGACAGGGGAGGAGAGACCCAGTACTTC
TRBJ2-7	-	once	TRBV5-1	CASKLQGIGPYEQYF	TGCGCCAGCAAACTCCAGGGTATTGGCCCCTACGAGCAGTACTTC
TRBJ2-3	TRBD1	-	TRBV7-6	CASSFFSGTGGSDTQYF	TGTGCCAGCAGCTTCTTCTCCGGGACAGGGGGCTCAGATACGCAGTATTTT
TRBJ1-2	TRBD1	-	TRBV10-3	CAINEGTGPFGYTF	TGTGCCATCAACGAGGGGACAGGTCCTTTTGGCTACACCTTC
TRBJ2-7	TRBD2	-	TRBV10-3	CAISESWGSGSAYEQYF	TGTGCCATCAGTGAGTCTTGGGGTAGCGGGAGTGCCTACGAGCAGTACTTC
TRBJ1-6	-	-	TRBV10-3	CAISEGGWSPLHF	TGTGCCATCAGTGAAGGGGGTTGGTCACCCCTCCACTTT
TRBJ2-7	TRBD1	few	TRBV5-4	CASSSGQALKRYEQYF	TGTGCCAGCAGCTCCGGACAGGCCCTCAAACGCTACGAGCAGTACTTC
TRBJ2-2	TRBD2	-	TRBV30	CAWSAPAAGGAPGELFF	TGTGCCTGGAGTGCCCCCGCGGCGGGGGGGGCACCCGGGGAGCTGTTTTTT
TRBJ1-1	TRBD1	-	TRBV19	CASIEQGAYTEAFF	TGTGCCAGTATCGAACAGGGGGCATATACTGAAGCTTTCTTT
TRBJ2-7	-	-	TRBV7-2	CASSPRRGLPNF	TGTGCCAGCAGCCCTCGCAGGGGCCTACCGAACTTC
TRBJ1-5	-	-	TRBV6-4	CASSEGGSQPQHF	TGTGCCAGCAGTGAGGGGGGGAGTCAGCCCCAGCATTTT
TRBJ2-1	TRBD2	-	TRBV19	CASRQGLAGGREQFF	TGTGCCAGTAGACAAGGACTAGCGGGGGGCAGAGAGCAGTTCTTC
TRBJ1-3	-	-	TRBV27	CASAASSGNTIYF	TGTGCCAGCGCGGCAAGCTCTGGAAACACCATATATTTT
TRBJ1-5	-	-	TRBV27	CASSPRTKSNQPQHF	TGTGCCAGCAGTCCCAGGACAAAGAGCAATCAGCCCCAGCATTTT
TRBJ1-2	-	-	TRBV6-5	CASSTGTFHGYTF	TGTGCCAGCAGTACCGGGACATTCCATGGCTACACCTTC
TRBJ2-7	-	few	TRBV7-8	CASRVGGPFGEQYF	TGTGCCAGCAGAGTAGGGGGACCGTTTGGCGAGCAGTACTTC
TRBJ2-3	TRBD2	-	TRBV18	CASSPLSGRFTDTQYF	TGTGCCAGCTCACCACTTAGCGGGAGATTCACAGATACGCAGTATTTT
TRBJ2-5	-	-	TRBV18	CASSPQAVGGETQYF	TGTGCCAGCTCACCACAAGCGGTGGGGGGAGAGACCCAGTACTTC
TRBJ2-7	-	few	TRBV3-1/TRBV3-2	CASSQETSGAPYEQYF	TGTGCCAGCAGCCAAGAAACTTCTGGGGCTCCCTACGAGCAGTACTTC
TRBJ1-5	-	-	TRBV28	CASSATVNSNQPQHF	TGTGCCAGCAGTGCGACAGTCAATAGCAATCAGCCCCAGCATTTT
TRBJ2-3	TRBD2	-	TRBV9	CASSVEASGPTDTQYF	TGTGCCAGCAGCGTAGAGGCTAGCGGCCCCACAGATACGCAGTATTTT
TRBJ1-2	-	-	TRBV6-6	CASSPGTPNYGYTF	TGTGCCAGCAGTCCCGGGACACCAAACTATGGCTACACCTTC
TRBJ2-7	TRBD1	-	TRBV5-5	CASSFTGEIGEQYF	TGTGCCAGCAGCTTTACAGGGGAGATCGGCGAGCAGTACTTC